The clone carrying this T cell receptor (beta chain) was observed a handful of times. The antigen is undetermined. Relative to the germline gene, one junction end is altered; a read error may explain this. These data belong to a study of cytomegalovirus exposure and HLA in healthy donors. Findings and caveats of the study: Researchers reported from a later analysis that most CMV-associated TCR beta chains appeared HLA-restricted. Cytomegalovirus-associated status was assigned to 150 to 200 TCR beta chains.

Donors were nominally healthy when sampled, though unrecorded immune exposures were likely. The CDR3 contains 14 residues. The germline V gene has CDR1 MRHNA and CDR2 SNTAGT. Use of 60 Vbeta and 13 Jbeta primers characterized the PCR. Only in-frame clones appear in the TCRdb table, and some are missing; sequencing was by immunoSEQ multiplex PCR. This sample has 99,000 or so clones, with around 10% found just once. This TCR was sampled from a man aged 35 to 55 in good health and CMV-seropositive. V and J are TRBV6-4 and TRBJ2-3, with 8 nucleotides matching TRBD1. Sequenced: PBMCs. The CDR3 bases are TGTGCCAGCAGAGACTCGGACAGGGCGGATACGCAGTATTTT. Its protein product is CASRDSDRADTQYF.